The source of this T cell receptor beta chain is a study of shared clonotypes between healthy human individuals. In the study overall: A donor's plate count was three for CD4 naive and three for CD4 memory; CD8 naive had two and CD8 memory one.

Researchers divided each subset's genomic DNA evenly across several immunoSEQ plates. The DNA input per sorted-subset replicate PCR was roughly 0.2 ug, corresponding to some 33,000 T cell genomes. Generated by immunoSEQ multiplex PCR, the TCRdb table keeps only in-frame clones and is missing some. This table has 750,000 to 1,000,000 clones, more than 85% appearing once. CD45RO-negative CD8 cells positively selected for CCR7 made up the naive population, which excluded terminally differentiated effector memory CD45RA+ cells. Remarks on this clone: Its antigen is unidentified.

Findings and limits, study-wide: Donor clonotype sharing was expected to depend on sequencing depth.

Trimming stripped 4 bases from V and 7 bases from J, with 18 bases between. Germline assignment: CDR1 MNHEY and CDR2 SMNVEV (reference sequence). There are 15 residues in the CDR3. The sequenced material came from naive CD8+ T cells sorted from blood. This receptor was obtained from a man aged 25-45 years in good health. The chain couples TRBV27 to TRBJ2-3, with unresolved D. CDR3: CASSSPPLPHNTQYF. CDR3 nucleotide sequence: TGTGCCAGCAGTTCTCCTCCCTTACCCCATAATACGCAGTATTTT.